This T cell receptor beta chain was documented in a study of PD-L1 blockade in urothelial cancer. Overall study context: Intravenous atezolizumab, 1,200 mg every 3 weeks, was begun by patients at some point between 2012 and 2014. Blood analysis was done at 3 weeks (second dose) and 6 weeks after treatment began.

The CDR3 covers 11 residues. CDR1 SQVTM and CDR2 ANQGSEA come from the germline V gene. J was trimmed by 9 bases and V by 4 bases; bases with no gene match: 5. Described time point: peripheral blood 6 weeks after treatment start. Patients had urothelial carcinoma that was locally advanced or metastatic. This clone has only a few counts. Some clones are missing from TCRdb's copy, which holds only in-frame ones; the method was immunoSEQ multiplex PCR. The table has 40,000 to 55,000 clones, about 89% seen once. The specimen comprised PBMCs, sampled around atezolizumab (anti-PD-L1) treatment. This receptor was taken from a man between 65 and 85 years old with urothelial cancer. The V and J genes are TRBV29-1 and TRBJ1-2, with 7 bases fitting TRBD1. CDR3 sequence (DNA): TGCAGCGTTGCACAGGGGCAACGCTACACCTTC. Translated: CSVAQGQRYTF. Based on the CDR3 plus reference TRBV29-1 and TRBJ1-2, the full variable domain is SAVISQKPSRDICQRGTSLTIQCQVDSQVTMMFWYRQQPGQSLTLIATANQGSEATYESGFVIDKFPISRPNLTFSTLTVSNMSPEDSSIYLCSVAQGQRYTFGSGTRLTVV.